Following are 13 T cell receptor beta chains from one sample sequenced in a study of breast tumors, draining lymph nodes, adjacent tissues. TCRdb independently ran MiXCR on the multiplex PCR reads; one entry per CDR3 protein. The sample lists approximately 190,000 distinct CDR3 sequences; roughly 31% were seen once. The lymph nodes were axillary draining lymph nodes from breast cancer patients. The sample taken for sequencing was axillary lymph node tissue. Receptors originate from a female donor with breast cancer. Some clones in this sample may be carry-over from other donors' samples.

Concerning this clonotype itself: This could be a read error, since a much larger clone is one nucleotide away. The chain has TRBV3-1 and TRBJ2-5; D uncertain. Trimming stripped 4 bases from V and 12 bases from J, with 15 bases between. Germline V CDR1 and CDR2: LGHDT, YNNKEL (reference sequence). The CDR3 is 12 amino acids. The CDR3 protein is CASSRPGRPKYF. The CDR3 region has the DNA TGTGCCAGCAGCCGGCCCGGTAGGCCTAAGTACTTC.

The sample holds many counts of this clonotype. In DNA, the CDR3 is TGTGCCAGCTTCTCGGGTTCCCACAATGAGCAGTTCTTC. This gives the protein CASFSGSHNEQFF. This sequence joins TRBV5-6 and TRBJ2-1; no reliable D call. V lost 7 bases to trimming and J lost 5 bases, with 13 bases between them. In germline, CDR1 is SGHDT, CDR2 YYEEEE. CDR3 length: 13 amino acids.

This clonotype appeared many times. CDR3 nucleotides: TGTGCCAGTAGTGCACGGGGGTCCGAGCAGTACTTC. Translated, it gives CASSARGSEQYF. This chain uses TRBV19 with TRBJ2-7; D may be TRBD2 (6 bases). Trimming stripped 5 bases from V and 6 bases from J, with 11 bases between. This CDR3 spans 12 amino acids. The germline V gene has CDR1 LNHDA and CDR2 SQIVND (reference sequence). The full variable domain, rest sourced from reference TRBV19 and TRBJ2-7, is DGGITQSPKYLFRKEGQNVTLSCEQNLNHDAMYWYRQDPGQGLRLIYYSQIVNDFQKGDIAEGYSVSREKKESFPLTVTSAQKNPTAFYLCASSARGSEQYFGPGTRLTVT.

This chain connects TRBV29-1 to TRBJ2-2, with TRBD1 matching over 7 bases. The CDR3 runs 15 residues. CDR1 and CDR2 (germline): SQVTM, ANQGSEA. V lost 5 bases, J lost 7 bases, and 13 bases stayed unmatched. The CDR3 coding sequence is TGCAGCGTTTCCAAGCCGGGACAGATGGGCGGGGAGCTGTTTTTT. This translates into CSVSKPGQMGGELFF.

There are many counts of this clonotype. The chain combines TRBV20-1 with TRBJ2-1, with D tentatively TRBD2 (5 bases). Germline CDR1 and CDR2: DFQATT and SNEGSKA (reference sequence). The length of the CDR3 is 16 residues. Trimming stripped 1 base from V and 9 bases from J, with 22 bases between. CDR3 protein: CSARALVWAARGEQFF. Written as DNA, the CDR3 is TGCAGTGCTAGAGCCCTCGTCTGGGCCGCTCGGGGTGAGCAGTTCTTC.

Points on this clonotype: A much larger clone differs from this one at a single base, so this may be a read error. The chain joins TRBV3-1 to TRBJ2-7; 7 bases match TRBD2. Per the germline V gene, CDR1 is LGHDT and CDR2 is YNNKEL (reference sequence). The V segment lost 0 bases and the J segment 5 bases; nucleotides outside the gene matches: 7. The CDR3 is 15 residues long. For the CDR3, the DNA is TGTGCCAGCAGCCAAGAGCTAGCGGACTACCACGAGCAGTACTTC. Amino acid sequence: CASSQELADYHEQYF.

The chain joins TRBV15 to TRBJ2-2; 7 positions match TRBD2. Germline-derived CDR1 and CDR2 are LNHNV and YYDKDF (reference sequence). J was trimmed by 1 base and V by 4 bases; bases with no gene match: 9. The CDR3 has 17 residues. The CDR3 loop reads CATSKKAERENTGELFF. The CDR3 DNA reads as TGTGCCACCAGCAAGAAAGCGGAGCGGGAGAACACCGGGGAGCTGTTTTTT. Based on the CDR3 plus reference TRBV15 and TRBJ2-2, the full variable domain is DAMVIQNPRYQVTQFGKPVTLSCSQTLNHNVMYWYQQKSSQAPKLLFHYYDKDFNNEADTPDNFQSRRPNTSFCFLDIRSPGLGDTAMYLCATSKKAERENTGELFFGEGSRLTVL.

This clonotype was seen repeatedly, ten times or more. The chain joins TRBV5-1 to TRBJ2-3, with 7 bases that match TRBD2. The CDR3 spans 16 residues. J was trimmed by 5 bases and V by 4 bases; bases with no gene match: 13. Germline values: CDR1 SGHRS, CDR2 YFSETQ. The CDR3 sequence: CASSKGGRRGEDTQYF. In DNA form, the CDR3 reads TGCGCCAGCAGCAAGGGAGGGCGGAGGGGAGAAGATACGCAGTATTTT.

The CDR3 region is CASSLAAFGTGSVGTQYF. The CDR3 DNA is TGTGCCAGCAGCTTAGCGGCGTTCGGTACAGGGAGTGTTGGGACCCAGTACTTC. The chain joins TRBV7-2 to TRBJ2-5; D might be TRBD1 (6 bases). V lost 0 bases, J lost 7 bases, and 24 bases lay in between. Germline V lookup: CDR1 SGHTA, CDR2 FQGNSA. The CDR3 totals 18 residues.

This clonotype was seen at least ten times. This chain joins TRBV4-2 and TRBJ2-1, with D maybe TRBD2 (6 bases). From germline, CDR1 is LGHNA and CDR2 YNFKEQ. The CDR3 extends over 17 amino acids. V was pared by 3 bases and J by 1 base, with 16 bases between. Written as DNA, the CDR3 is TGTGCCAGCAGCCAGGTGGGACTCACGGGGTCCTACAATGAGCAGTTCTTC. It yields the protein CASSQVGLTGSYNEQFF.

The table lists this clonotype with many counts. The V gene is TRBV5-5, the J gene TRBJ2-2; 7 bases line up with TRBD2. V lost 3 bases to trimming and J lost 4 bases; unmatched junction nucleotides: 9. Germline V gene sequence: CDR1 SGHKS, CDR2 YYEKEE (reference sequence). CDR3 size: 16 residues. The CDR3 DNA sequence: TGTGCCAGCAGCTCGACTAGCTTGAGGAGCACCGGGGAGCTGTTTTTT. It codes for CASSSTSLRSTGELFF.

This clonotype was recorded many times. This chain uses TRBV10-3 with TRBJ2-7; D could derive from TRBD1 or TRBD2 (6 bases each). Trimming took off 4 bases at V and 6 bases at J, with 10 bases between the two ends. There are 12 residues in the CDR3. The germline CDR1 and CDR2 sequences are ENHRY and SYGVKD. In DNA form, the CDR3 reads TGTGCCATCAGTGCACAGGGAGGCGAGCAGTACTTC. Protein: CAISAQGGEQYF.

Of note for this clonotype: A clone one base away is much larger, so this may be a read error. V gene TRBV11-2 combines with J gene TRBJ2-1; 8 nucleotides line up with TRBD1. The CDR3 contains 12 residues. The ends lost 5 bases at V and 12 bases at J; junction bases unmatched: 6. Germline-derived CDR1 and CDR2 are SGHAT and FQNNGV. CDR3 sequence (DNA): TGTGCCAGCAGCCGGGACAGGAGCGGGCAGTTCTTC. This encodes CASSRDRSGQFF.